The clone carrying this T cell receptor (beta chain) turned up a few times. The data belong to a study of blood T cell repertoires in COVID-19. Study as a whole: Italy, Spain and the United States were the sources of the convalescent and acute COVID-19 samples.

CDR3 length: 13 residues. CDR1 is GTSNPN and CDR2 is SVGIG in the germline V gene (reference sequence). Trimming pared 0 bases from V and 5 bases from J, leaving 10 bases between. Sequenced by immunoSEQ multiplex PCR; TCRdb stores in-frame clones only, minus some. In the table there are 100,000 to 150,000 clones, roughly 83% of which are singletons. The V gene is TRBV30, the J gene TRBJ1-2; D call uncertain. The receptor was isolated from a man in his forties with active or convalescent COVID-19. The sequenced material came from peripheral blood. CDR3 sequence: CAWSVRLAYGYTF. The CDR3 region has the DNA TGTGCCTGGAGTGTACGACTGGCGTATGGCTACACCTTC. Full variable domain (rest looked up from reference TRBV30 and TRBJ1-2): SQTIHQWPATLVQPVGSPLSLECTVEGTSNPNLYWYRQAAGRGLQLLFYSVGIGQISSEVPQNLSASRPQDRQFILSSKKLLLSDSGFYLCAWSVRLAYGYTFGSGTRLTVV.